One and the same sample provided the 26 T cell receptor beta chains below, sequenced in a study of blood T cells in healthy people across ages. The use of a sample-barcoded 5' primer and a J-beta primer mix characterized a second PCR of roughly 6 to 11 cycles. Each CDR3 protein gets one entry after TCRdb re-called the 5' RACE reads with MiXCR. The table records about 720,000 distinct CDR3 sequences, about 24% of them present only once. Material: blood. The receptors were sampled from a man between 70 and 80 years old in good health.

This clonotype was seen only a few times. The J gene is TRBJ2-6, the V gene TRBV5-5, with TRBD2 matching over 8 bases. The CDR3 runs 18 residues. Germline CDR1 reads SGHKS; CDR2 reads YYEKEE (reference sequence). V shed 1 base and J 0 bases; nucleotides not matched to a gene: 6. This CDR3 reads CASSLREGHLSGANVLTF. The CDR3 region has the DNA TGTGCCAGCAGCTTGCGGGAGGGCCACCTCTCTGGGGCCAACGTCCTGACTTTC.

The gene calls are TRBV12-3 or TRBV12-4 and TRBJ1-2; D is unresolved. There are 14 residues in the CDR3. V lost 3 bases and J 4 bases, leaving 12 bases between the germline ends. The CDR3 nucleotides are TGTGCCAGCAGTTTTGGAAGACGCACCTATGGCTACACCTTC. It yields the protein CASSFGRRTYGYTF.

This clonotype was seen a handful of times. V usage is TRBV29-1 and J usage is TRBJ1-2; no definite D call. The V end was cut by 1 base, the J end by 8 bases, with 8 bases between. CDR3 length: 11 residues. The germline gives CDR1 SQVTM, CDR2 ANQGSEA. CDR3 loop: CSVEAREGYTF. CDR3 nucleotide sequence: TGCAGCGTTGAAGCGAGGGAGGGCTACACCTTC.

This chain connects TRBV20-1 to TRBJ1-6; 7 bases match TRBD1. Germline V gives CDR1 DFQATT, CDR2 SNEGSKA (reference sequence). This CDR3 comprises 14 residues. V lost 3 bases to trimming and J lost 7 bases; unmatched junction nucleotides: 6. This CDR3 is CSASGEQGNSPLHF. Written as DNA, the CDR3 is TGCAGTGCTAGCGGTGAACAGGGGAATTCACCCCTCCACTTT.

This clonotype was picked up a small number of times. The CDR3 DNA is TGTGCCAGCAGCTTGGCCCGCGCTAACTATGGCTACACCTTC. Protein product: CASSLARANYGYTF. The chain is built from TRBV5-6 and TRBJ1-2; D is undetermined. V was trimmed by 0 bases and J by 0 bases, leaving 6 bases between them. CDR3 length: 14 amino acids. Germline-derived CDR1 and CDR2 are SGHDT and YYEEEE.

The chain couples TRBV20-1 to TRBJ2-7; tentative D call: TRBD1 (6 bases). The CDR3 has 14 residues. V shed 6 bases and J shed 5 bases, with 20 bases lying between them. Germline V gene sequence: CDR1 DFQATT, CDR2 SNEGSKA (reference sequence). CDR3 protein: CSATPRTGIHEQYF. CDR3 DNA: TGCAGTGCAACACCCCGCACAGGGATCCACGAGCAGTACTTC.

This chain links TRBV12-3 or TRBV12-4 with TRBJ2-3; 7 positions agree with TRBD1. V gave up 5 bases and J gave up 1 base; unmatched junction bases: 12. This CDR3 comprises 17 residues. The CDR3 sequence: CASSAMDRIGGTDTQYF. The CDR3 DNA reads TGTGCCAGCAGTGCTATGGACAGGATCGGGGGCACAGATACGCAGTATTTT.

The V and J genes are TRBV5-1 and TRBJ1-2, with D uncertain. V lost 4 bases and J lost 3, with 10 bases in between. Per germline, CDR1 SGHRS and CDR2 YFSETQ. The length of the CDR3 is 13 residues. The CDR3 bases are TGCGCCAGCAGCCACCCAGGAGACTATGGCTACACCTTC. Its translation is CASSHPGDYGYTF.

The rearrangement links TRBV6-2 or TRBV6-3 to TRBJ2-7; D may correspond to TRBD1 or TRBD2 (6 bases each). This CDR3 has 16 amino acids. The V end lost 5 bases, the J end lost 3 bases, and 20 bases lay between the germline ends. Germline loops: CDR1 MNHEY, CDR2 SVGEGT. CDR3 protein: CASSPRTGAFIYEQYF. CDR3 nucleotide sequence: TGTGCCAGCAGTCCCCGTACGGGGGCTTTTATCTACGAGCAGTACTTC.

J is TRBJ2-4 and V is TRBV7-2; TRBD2 matches 10 bases. The CDR3 is 17 amino acids. V lost 4 bases to trimming and J lost 0 bases; unmatched junction nucleotides: 6. From germline, CDR1 is SGHTA and CDR2 FQGNSA. The CDR3 loop reads CASSSALAGEAKNIQYF. In DNA, the CDR3 is TGTGCCAGCAGCTCAGCGCTAGCGGGGGAAGCCAAAAACATTCAGTACTTC.

This clonotype was counted a few times. This chain connects TRBV3-1 to TRBJ2-1, with D unclear. Germline values: CDR1 LGHDT, CDR2 YNNKEL (reference sequence). V lost 0 bases, J lost 0 bases, and 6 bases lay in between. CDR3 length: 15 residues. CDR3 sequence (DNA): TGTGCCAGCAGCCAAGATGTTGGCTCCTACAATGAGCAGTTCTTC. This sequence encodes CASSQDVGSYNEQFF.

In this sample, this clonotype turned up once. The chain has TRBV5-5 and TRBJ1-4; D is perhaps TRBD1 (5 bases). CDR3 length: 14 amino acids. Germline V gene sequence: CDR1 SGHKS, CDR2 YYEKEE (reference sequence). V lost 4 bases, J lost 7 bases, and 14 bases lay in between. The CDR3 DNA reads as TGTGCCAGCAGCCTCTCTAGGGACCGTGAAAAACTGTTTTTT. Protein sequence: CASSLSRDREKLFF.

This clonotype was recorded many times. A read error may account for a junction end that differs from germline. The CDR3, as DNA: TGTGCCAGCAGCTTAGATAGCGGGGGAAGCTACAATGAGCAGTTCTTC. It translates to CASSLDSGGSYNEQFF. The V and J genes are TRBV5-1 and TRBJ2-1, with 9 bases lining up with TRBD2. Germline CDR1 is SGHRS and CDR2 is YFSETQ. The CDR3 extends over 16 amino acids.

This clonotype was counted between two and nine times. The chain carries TRBV28 and TRBJ1-2, with D perhaps TRBD1 (5 bases). The CDR3 totals 14 residues. The germline V gene encodes CDR1 MDHEN and CDR2 SYDVKM. Deletions cut 5 bases from V and 2 bases from J, with 12 bases between. The CDR3 DNA reads as TGTGCCAGCAGTGTGGGAGGGACGAACTATGGCTACACCTTC. Translation gives CASSVGGTNYGYTF.

Concerning this clonotype: One end of the junction varies from germline; a read error may be responsible. V usage is TRBV6-5 and J usage is TRBJ1-2, with D unclear. CDR3 length equals 14 residues. The germline CDR1 and CDR2 sequences are MNHEY and SVGAGI. The chain's CDR3 is CVSSNTVAGRGYTF. The CDR3 DNA sequence: TGTGTCAGCAGCAACACCGTGGCAGGACGAGGCTACACCTTC.

The chain recombines TRBV11-3 with TRBJ2-5, with a weak D call TRBD1 (7 bases). Near its end, the DNA agrees better with TRBJ2-1, so the J call may be wrong. In germline, CDR1 is SGHNT, CDR2 YENEEA. The CDR3 is 13 amino acids. CDR3 amino acids: CASGPGGTVEQFF. CDR3 DNA: TGTGCCAGCGGGCCAGGGGGGACTGTTGAGCAGTTCTTC.

This clonotype was recorded only once. In DNA form, the CDR3 reads TGTGCCAGCAGCCAAGATCTTCTACAAGGCCAGTTCTTC. This sequence encodes CASSQDLLQGQFF. The chain couples TRBV3-1 to TRBJ2-5; D call uncertain. The end of the DNA aligns better with TRBJ2-1, so the J call may be wrong. The CDR3 has 13 amino acids. Per germline, CDR1 LGHDT and CDR2 YNNKEL (reference sequence).

This chain connects TRBV20-1 to TRBJ2-7, with D unresolved. V was pared by 5 bases and J by 3 bases, with 8 bases between. The CDR3 sequence is 11 residues long. Germline values: CDR1 DFQATT, CDR2 SNEGSKA (reference sequence). The CDR3 nucleotides are TGCAGTGCTTCGGACGACTACGAGCAGTACGTC. Protein product: CSASDDYEQYV.

As for this clonotype: A read error may produce the germline difference seen at one junction end. This sequence joins TRBV9 and TRBJ2-7; D is uncertain. Germline CDR1 reads SGDLS; CDR2 reads YYNGEE. The CDR3 runs to 16 residues. As DNA, the CDR3 is TGTGCCAGCAGCGTAGATCGATGGGCCTCCTTATACGACCAGTACTTC. Translating it yields CASSVDRWASLYDQYF.

The chain has TRBV7-9 and TRBJ2-1; 8 bases fit TRBD2. CDR1 SEHNR and CDR2 FQNEAQ come from the germline V gene (reference sequence). V shed 5 bases and J 4 bases; nucleotides not matched to a gene: 7. This CDR3 region has 15 residues. The CDR3 DNA reads TGTGCCAGCAGCCAGGGGCGGGAGGAGTACAATGAGCAGTTCTTC. This codes for CASSQGREEYNEQFF.

V gene TRBV15 combines with J gene TRBJ2-4; D is ambiguous. The germline gives CDR1 LNHNV, CDR2 YYDKDF (reference sequence). The CDR3 spans 15 residues. The V gene lost 1 base and the J gene lost 0 bases, with 7 bases spanning the gap. The CDR3 spells CATSRGGPAKNIQYF. The CDR3 bases are TGTGCCACCAGCAGAGGAGGTCCAGCCAAAAACATTCAGTACTTC. Full variable domain (remainder filled in from reference TRBV15 and TRBJ2-4): DAMVIQNPRYQVTQFGKPVTLSCSQTLNHNVMYWYQQKSSQAPKLLFHYYDKDFNNEADTPDNFQSRRPNTSFCFLDIRSPGLGDTAMYLCATSRGGPAKNIQYFGAGTRLSVL.

The chain uses TRBV3-1 and TRBJ2-1; possibly TRBD1 for D (5 bases). V lost 4 bases and J lost 5, with 12 bases in between. Germline CDR1 and CDR2: LGHDT and YNNKEL (reference sequence). This CDR3 region has 14 residues. DNA for the CDR3: TGTGCCAGCAGCCCCCAGTACAGGAACAATGAGCAGTTCTTC. Its translation is CASSPQYRNNEQFF.

The V and J genes are TRBV2 and TRBJ2-7; 10 positions match TRBD2. The trim removed 5 bases at V and 6 bases at J, leaving 10 bases unmatched. Germline CDR1 is SNHLY and CDR2 is FYNNEI. This CDR3 is 15 amino acids long. CDR3 sequence reads: CASSRNSGGLGEQYF. The CDR3 DNA follows: TGTGCCAGCAGTAGAAATAGCGGGGGGCTCGGCGAGCAGTACTTC.

This clonotype has only a few counts. V and J are TRBV29-1 and TRBJ2-3; TRBD1 aligns across 7 bases. Germline values: CDR1 SQVTM, CDR2 ANQGSEA. The CDR3 covers 15 residues. Trimming at V came to 8 bases and at J to 2 bases, leaving 13 bases not matched to a gene. The CDR3 is CSPPEGGFHTDTQYF. The CDR3 DNA reads TGCAGCCCTCCCGAAGGGGGCTTTCACACAGATACGCAGTATTTT.

V is TRBV19 and J is TRBJ1-5; D may be TRBD1 (5 bases). The CDR3 runs 14 residues. Per germline, CDR1 LNHDA and CDR2 SQIVND (reference sequence). V was shortened by 3 bases and J by 9 bases, with 15 bases between the two germline ends. The CDR3 bases are TGTGCCAGTAGTATGTCCGGGGGGTCTCGGCCCCAGCATTTT. Amino acids: CASSMSGGSRPQHF.

The J gene is TRBJ2-2, the V gene TRBV7-2; 7 bases fit TRBD2. Unmatched junction bases numbered 14, after V lost 6 bases and J lost 10 bases. The V gene's germline CDR1 is SGHTA and CDR2 FQGNSA. CDR3 size: 15 residues. Here the CDR3 reads CASRSGLVISEELFF. The DNA for the CDR3 is TGTGCCAGCAGATCCGGACTAGTAATCTCCGAGGAGCTGTTTTTT.